What follows are 2 T cell receptor beta chains derived from one specimen sequenced in a study of T cell responses to AZD1222 COVID-19 vaccine. The protocol was immunoSEQ multiplex PCR, while the TCRdb copy is restricted to in-frame clones and leaves out a portion. The table shows roughly 99,000 clones, with 92% occurring only once. Specimen: peripheral blood, collected 28 days after the second AZD1222 dose. Receptor source: an adult who received the AZD1222 COVID-19 vaccine.

V usage is TRBV5-6 and J usage is TRBJ1-4; D is unresolved. Germline-derived CDR1 and CDR2 are SGHDT and YYEEEE. This CDR3 contains 14 residues. V shed 2 bases and J shed 4 bases, with 9 bases lying between them. In nucleotides, the CDR3 is TGTGCCAGCAGCTTCGGGCAGATTAATGAAAAACTGTTTTTT. It codes for CASSFGQINEKLFF.

V gene TRBV7-2 combines with J gene TRBJ2-7; TRBD1 agrees at 7 bases. Germline CDR1 and CDR2: SGHTA and FQGNSA. The V segment lost 2 bases and the J segment 3 bases; nucleotides outside the gene matches: 4. CDR3 size: 14 residues. CDR3 coding DNA: TGTGCCAGCAGCTTATACAGGGGTGACTACGAGCAGTACTTC. Residues: CASSLYRGDYEQYF. The whole variable domain, filled in from reference TRBV7-2 and TRBJ2-7, reads GAGVSQSPSNKVTEKGKDVELRCDPISGHTALYWYRQSLGQGLEFLIYFQGNSAPDKSGLPSDRFSAERTGGSVSTLTIQRTQQEDSAVYLCASSLYRGDYEQYFGPGTRLTVT.